This TCR beta chain was sequenced during a study of cytomegalovirus exposure and HLA in healthy donors. Findings and limits, study-wide: The later analysis indicated that the majority of CMV-associated TCR beta chains appeared HLA-restricted. When a later analysis compared HLA-associated TCR beta chains with equally common others, the HLA-associated chains turned out to be more clonally expanded and to have lower generation probabilities. Of the V segments, some could not be distinguished, including TRBV6-2 and TRBV6-3, and were excluded.

Primers for the PCR totalled 60 Vbeta and 13 Jbeta. Only in-frame clones appear in the TCRdb table, and some are missing; sequencing was by immunoSEQ multiplex PCR. Found here are about 190,000 clones, over 70% of them singletons; the top ten hold approximately 3.8%. Concerning this clone itself: Its target is not known.

This CDR3 has 13 residues. Looked up from germline, CDR1 is MNHEY and CDR2 is SVGAGI. Deletions cut 7 bases from V and 0 bases from J, with 4 bases between. The sequence came from a man between 50 and 59 years old in good health and CMV-seronegative. Sequencing used PBMCs. The rearrangement joins TRBV6-5 to TRBJ1-6; no firm D call. The CDR3 protein is CASTSSYNSPLHF. The CDR3 region has the DNA TGTGCCAGCACCAGCTCCTATAATTCACCCCTCCACTTT.